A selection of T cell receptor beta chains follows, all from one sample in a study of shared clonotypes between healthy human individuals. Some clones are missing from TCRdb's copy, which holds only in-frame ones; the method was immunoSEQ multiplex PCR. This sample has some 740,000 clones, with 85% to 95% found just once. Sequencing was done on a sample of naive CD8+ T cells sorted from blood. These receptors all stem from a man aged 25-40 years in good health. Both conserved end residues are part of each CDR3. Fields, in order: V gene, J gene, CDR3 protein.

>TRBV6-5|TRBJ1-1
CASSFQGNTEAFF
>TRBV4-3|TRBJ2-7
CASSQGLADYEQYF
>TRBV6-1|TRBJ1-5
CASSETHNSNQPQHF
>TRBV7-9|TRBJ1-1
CASSRDRDTEAFF
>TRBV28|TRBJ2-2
CASSLGDRGRTGELFF
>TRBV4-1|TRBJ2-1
CASSQEREVAYNEQFF
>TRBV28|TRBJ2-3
CASSLSSRTEGIDPTDTQYF
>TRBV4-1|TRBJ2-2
CASSPHVWDTDTGELFF
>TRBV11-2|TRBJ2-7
CASSAQTSGRLREQYF
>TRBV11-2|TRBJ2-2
CASSFASAGEGTGELFF
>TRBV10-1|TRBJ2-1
CASAPGTSEQFF
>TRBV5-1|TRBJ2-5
CASSLAETQYF
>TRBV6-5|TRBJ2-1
CASSYSDGSSYNEQFF